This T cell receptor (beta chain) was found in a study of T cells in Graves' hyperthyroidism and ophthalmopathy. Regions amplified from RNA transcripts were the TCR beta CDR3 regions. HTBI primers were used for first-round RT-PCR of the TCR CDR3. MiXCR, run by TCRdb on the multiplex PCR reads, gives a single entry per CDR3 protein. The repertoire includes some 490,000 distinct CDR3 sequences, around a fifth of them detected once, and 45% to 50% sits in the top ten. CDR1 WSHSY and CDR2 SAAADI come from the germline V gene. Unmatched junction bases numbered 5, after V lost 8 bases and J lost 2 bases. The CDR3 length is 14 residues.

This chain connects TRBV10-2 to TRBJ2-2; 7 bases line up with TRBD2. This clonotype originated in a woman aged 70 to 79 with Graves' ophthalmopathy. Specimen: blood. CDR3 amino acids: CASGRGGNTGELFF. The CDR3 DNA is TGCGCCAGCGGGAGGGGCGGCAACACCGGGGAGCTGTTTTTT.